The 12 T cell receptor beta chains below come from one sample, sequenced in a study of cytomegalovirus exposure and HLA in healthy donors. This PCR relied on a set of 60 Vbeta primers and 13 Jbeta primers. TCRdb keeps only in-frame clones here, not all; method: immunoSEQ multiplex PCR. The sample records some 91,000 clones, approximately 72% being singletons. Sequenced sample: PBMCs. Every receptor here comes from a middle-aged man in good health and CMV-seropositive.

The chain's CDR3 is CATTASYNEQFF. In nucleotides, the CDR3 is TGTGCTACGACAGCCTCCTACAATGAGCAGTTCTTC. This rearrangement joins TRBV27 to TRBJ2-1, with D maybe TRBD1 (5 bases). CDR1 is MNHEY, CDR2 SMNVEV, per germline (reference sequence). The CDR3 consists of 12 residues.

The sample holds a few counts of this clone. This chain joins TRBV11-3 and TRBJ2-1, with 9 bases lining up with TRBD2. Germline V gene lookup returns CDR1 SGHNT and CDR2 YENEEA. The trim removed 4 bases at V and 8 bases at J, leaving 12 bases unmatched. The CDR3 sequence is 16 residues long. The CDR3 DNA reads as TGTGCCAGCAGCTCATCCTCTGGGACTAGCTTGGATGAGCAGTTCTTC. Translation gives CASSSSSGTSLDEQFF. The full variable domain, its missing parts supplied by reference TRBV11-3 and TRBJ2-1, is EAGVVQSPRYKIIEKKQPVAFWCNPISGHNTLYWYLQNLGQGPELLIRYENEEAVDDSQLPKDRFSAERLKGVDSTLKIQPAELGDSAVYLCASSSSSGTSLDEQFFGPGTRLTVL.

The CDR3 DNA follows: TGTGCCAGCAGTTTACCCCAGACCTACGAGCAGTACTTC. It yields the protein CASSLPQTYEQYF. This sequence joins TRBV28 and TRBJ2-7; no clear D. The germline CDR1 and CDR2 sequences are MDHEN and SYDVKM. Trimming left V 2 bases short and J 2 bases short, with 7 bases between. This CDR3 has 13 amino acids. Variable domain in full (rest from reference TRBV28 and TRBJ2-7): DVKVTQSSRYLVKRTGEKVFLECVQDMDHENMFWYRQDPGLGLRLIYFSYDVKMKEKGDIPEGYSVSREKKERFSLILESASTNQTSMYLCASSLPQTYEQYFGPGTRLTVT.

The chain is built from TRBV7-2 and TRBJ2-2, with a tentative D call TRBD2 (5 bases). The CDR3 totals 13 residues. Germline lookup yields CDR1 SGHTA and CDR2 FQGNSA. V dropped 1 base and J dropped 7 bases, with 7 bases sitting between them. The DNA of the CDR3 is TGTGCCAGCAGCTTAGACGGGATCGGGGAGCTGTTTTTT. Protein sequence: CASSLDGIGELFF.

This clone turned up a few times. The chain recombines TRBV14 with TRBJ2-7, with 7 bases aligning to TRBD2. V was clipped by 1 base and J by 6 bases; unmatched bases: 6. The CDR3 has 14 residues. CDR1 is SGHDN and CDR2 is FVKESK in the germline V gene. CDR3 nucleotide sequence: TGTGCCAGCAGCCAAGGGGAAGGGAGGGGCGAGCAGTACTTC. Its protein is CASSQGEGRGEQYF.

The chain carries TRBV29-1 and TRBJ2-5; D possibly corresponds to TRBD1 (9 bases). Trimming left V 6 bases short and J 7 bases short, with 21 bases between. Germline CDR1 and CDR2: SQVTM and ANQGSEA. CDR3 length equals 14 residues. As DNA, the CDR3 is TGCAGCGTCGGGGACAGGGCGGGGGGTTTGACCCAGTACTTC. Protein: CSVGDRAGGLTQYF. Filled out from reference TRBV29-1 and TRBJ2-5, the complete variable domain reads SAVISQKPSRDICQRGTSLTIQCQVDSQVTMMFWYRQQPGQSLTLIATANQGSEATYESGFVIDKFPISRPNLTFSTLTVSNMSPEDSSIYLCSVGDRAGGLTQYFGPGTRLLVL.

This rearrangement joins TRBV5-1 to TRBJ1-2; 8 positions match TRBD1. The CDR3 is made up of 13 amino acids. From germline, CDR1 is SGHRS and CDR2 YFSETQ. After removal of 2 bases from V and 6 bases from J, the junction contained 3 bases not matched to a gene. CDR3 sequence: CASSLSGGHGYTF. For the CDR3, the DNA is TGCGCCAGCAGCTTATCAGGGGGCCATGGCTACACCTTC. Together with reference TRBV5-1 and TRBJ1-2, the CDR3 gives the full variable domain: KAGVTQTPRYLIKTRGQQVTLSCSPISGHRSVSWYQQTPGQGLQFLFEYFSETQRNKGNFPGRFSGRQFSNSRSEMNVSTLELGDSALYLCASSLSGGHGYTFGSGTRLTVV.

J is TRBJ2-5 and V is TRBV10-1; a possible D gene is TRBD2 (5 bases). This CDR3 spans 14 amino acids. V was pared by 3 bases and J by 0 bases, with 8 bases between. CDR1 and CDR2 (germline): WNHNN, SYGVQD (reference sequence). Here the CDR3 DNA reads TGCGCCAGCAGTGACTCCGGGAACCAAGAGACCCAGTACTTC. Protein sequence: CASSDSGNQETQYF.

The chain has TRBV5-1 and TRBJ1-3, with a possible D match to TRBD1 (5 bases). V was trimmed by 1 base and J by 0 bases, leaving 14 bases between them. This CDR3 is built from 17 residues. CDR1 is SGHRS and CDR2 is YFSETQ in the germline V gene. CDR3 in amino acids: CASSLSPGDSSGNTIYF. The DNA for the CDR3 is TGCGCCAGCAGCTTGTCCCCGGGGGATTCCTCTGGAAACACCATATATTTT.

The chain recombines TRBV6-5 with TRBJ1-4; possibly TRBD1 for D (6 bases). Germline values: CDR1 MNHEY, CDR2 SVGAGI. This CDR3 comprises 15 residues. V was shortened by 4 bases and J by 7 bases, with 16 bases between the two germline ends. The CDR3 reads CASSSRPEGVEKLFF. The CDR3 region has the DNA TGTGCCAGCAGTTCTCGCCCCGAGGGGGTTGAAAAACTGTTTTTT.

This chain joins TRBV11-2 and TRBJ2-3; TRBD2 aligns across 15 bases. With V trimmed by 5 bases and J by 4 bases, 4 bases remained unmatched. The germline V gene has CDR1 SGHAT and CDR2 FQNNGV. The CDR3 spans 16 residues. Here the CDR3 DNA reads TGTGCCAGCAGCCCGAGGACTAGCGGGGGGGCAGATACGCAGTATTTT. Translating it yields CASSPRTSGGADTQYF. The entire variable domain, with the rest obtained from reference TRBV11-2 and TRBJ2-3, is as follows: EAGVAQSPRYKIIEKRQSVAFWCNPISGHATLYWYQQILGQGPKLLIQFQNNGVVDDSQLPKDRFSAERLKGVDSTLKIQPAKLEDSAVYLCASSPRTSGGADTQYFGPGTRLTVL.

The chain employs TRBV19 and TRBJ1-1; 8 nucleotides agree with TRBD1. The CDR3 has 14 amino acids. In germline, CDR1 is LNHDA, CDR2 SQIVND (reference sequence). V lost 3 bases and J lost 1; bases outside the gene matches: 1. CDR3 nucleotides: TGTGCCAGTAGTATGGGACAGGAGAACACTGAAGCTTTCTTT. Its translation: CASSMGQENTEAFF.